This T cell receptor beta chain is from a study of PD-L1 blockade in urothelial cancer. In the study overall: Study patients had been treated with 0 to 3 previous chemotherapy regimens. A median blood sample held roughly 150,000 T cells and tens of thousands of unique TCRs.

The CDR3 consists of 15 residues. V shed 0 bases and J 7 bases; nucleotides not matched to a gene: 3. Germline assignment: CDR1 SGHRS and CDR2 YFSETQ. The time point denotes: peripheral blood 6 weeks after treatment start. Clones were sequenced by immunoSEQ multiplex PCR, and TCRdb holds only the in-frame ones, with some missing. The sample holds 95,000 to 130,000 clones, around 89% seen once. The clonotype originates from a man aged 55 to 70 with urothelial cancer. The chain carries TRBV5-1 and TRBJ2-1; TRBD2 agrees at 11 bases. The sequencing used PBMCs, collected around atezolizumab (anti-PD-L1) treatment. CDR3 region: CASSLALAGVNEQFF. The CDR3 bases are TGCGCCAGCAGCTTGGCACTAGCGGGGGTTAATGAGCAGTTCTTC.